This TCR beta chain was identified during a study of shared clonotypes between healthy human individuals. As for the study in general: Plates per donor: three CD4 naive, three CD4 memory, two CD8 naive, one CD8 memory. Study outcomes and limitations: A few donors shared roughly 5% of their naive CD4 clonotypes.

An approximately 180 ng quantity of DNA, 30,000 to 35,000 T cell genomes, went into the sorted-subset replicate PCRs. Only in-frame clones appear in the TCRdb table, and some are missing; sequencing was by immunoSEQ multiplex PCR. The sample includes a few million clones, roughly 92% of them seen just once. This CDR3 region has 16 residues. CDR1 and CDR2 from the germline V gene are SGHDN and FVKESK. The V end was cut by 0 bases, the J end by 3 bases, with 13 bases between. As to this clone: Its antigen is currently unknown.

Into CD45RA+ naive and CD45RA-negative memory subsets, the CD4+ cells were split. V usage is TRBV14 and J usage is TRBJ2-3; D may be TRBD1 (6 bases). Sample: naive CD4+ T cells sorted from blood. Subset denoted: CD45RA+ positively selected. The receptor's source is a man in his late teens or twenties in good health. DNA for the CDR3: TGTGCCAGCAGCCAAGATACAGGGTTCGCGACAGATACGCAGTATTTT. It is translated as CASSQDTGFATDTQYF.